The 9 T cell receptor beta chains below were found in one sample sequenced in a study of HIV-infected children after antiretroviral therapy interruption. The TCR library was built from RNA with a 3' RACE protocol and unique molecular identifiers. Each CDR3 protein is one row after TCRdb ran MiXCR on the 3' RACE reads. Here the sample spans about 86,000 distinct CDR3 sequences, about 7% being singletons. As to treatment: PENTA 11 planned treatment interruption arm or continuous ART arm. This specimen consisted of CD45RA+ CD4+ T cells from PBMCs, pooled from several time points, obtained from a donor given antiretroviral therapy, either interrupted or continuous. The subset is: naive CD4+ CD45RA+ CD45RO- T cells. The receptors stem from a pool of human donors with HIV.

The sample holds many counts of this clonotype. V gene TRBV27 combines with J gene TRBJ1-6, with D perhaps TRBD1 (5 bases). The CDR3 is 14 residues long. Germline loops: CDR1 MNHEY, CDR2 SMNVEV (reference sequence). Trimming took 5 bases from V and 7 from J, leaving 12 bases between them. CDR3 bases: TGTGCCAGCAGTCCCCGACAGTTCAATTCACCCCTCCACTTT. This sequence encodes CASSPRQFNSPLHF.

This clonotype showed up many times. The rearrangement links TRBV7-3 to TRBJ2-1, with 12 positions matching TRBD2. This CDR3 contains 15 residues. CDR1 and CDR2 (germline): SGHTA, FQGTGA. V gave up 3 bases and J gave up 8 bases; unmatched junction bases: 5. CDR3 nucleotides: TGTGCCAGCAGCTTGACTAGCGGGGGCGGACATGAGCAGTTCTTC. Its translation: CASSLTSGGGHEQFF.

This clonotype was observed at least ten times. The genes are TRBV20-1 and TRBJ2-3; 9 bases match TRBD2. V lost 8 bases and J lost 0; bases outside the gene matches: 21. This CDR3 is 19 amino acids long. Germline CDR1 is DFQATT and CDR2 is SNEGSKA (reference sequence). In DNA, the CDR3 is TGCAGTCAGCGCGGGAGGGCGCGTCTGAAAAACTCTAGCACAGATACGCAGTATTTT. As protein: CSQRGRARLKNSSTDTQYF.

This clonotype was picked up many times. The rearrangement links TRBV6-5 to TRBJ2-7; 8 positions match TRBD2. Germline V gives CDR1 MNHEY, CDR2 SVGAGI. V lost 0 bases, J lost 3 bases, and 10 bases stayed unmatched. The CDR3 extends over 17 amino acids. DNA of the CDR3: TGTGCCAGCAGTTACTCGACGGGGATTAGCGGGAACTACGAGCAGTACTTC. Encoded protein: CASSYSTGISGNYEQYF.

CDR3 amino acids: CSASSPQAGGDSPLHF. CDR3 nucleotide sequence: TGCAGTGCTTCCTCCCCCCAAGCAGGGGGCGATTCACCCCTCCACTTT. The chain combines TRBV20-1 with TRBJ1-6, with 8 bases matching TRBD1. V shed 5 bases and J 8 bases; nucleotides not matched to a gene: 14. This CDR3 is 16 amino acids long. Germline V gene lookup returns CDR1 DFQATT and CDR2 SNEGSKA (reference sequence).

This clonotype was counted many times. CDR3 nucleotides: TGTGCCAGCTCACCAGGTCTGGTAAGCTCCTACGAGCAGTACTTC. It specifies CASSPGLVSSYEQYF. The chain uses TRBV18 and TRBJ2-7; D unclear. CDR1 is KGHSH, CDR2 LQKENI, per germline. The CDR3 extends over 15 amino acids. Trimming took off 2 bases at V and 0 bases at J, with 11 bases between the two ends.

V is TRBV30 and J is TRBJ1-5; 7 nucleotides align to TRBD1. The CDR3 spans 13 residues. The junction had 5 bases not matched to a gene; V was cut back by 2 bases and J by 7 bases. In germline, CDR1 is GTSNPN, CDR2 SVGIG (reference sequence). The CDR3 here is CAWSREGGQPQHF. The CDR3 DNA reads TGTGCCTGGAGTCGCGAAGGGGGCCAGCCCCAGCATTTT.

A few counts support this clonotype. The chain links TRBV5-1 to TRBJ2-2, with TRBD1 matching over 8 bases. This CDR3 comprises 15 residues. V was clipped by 4 bases and J by 6 bases; unmatched bases: 8. Germline CDR1 and CDR2: SGHRS and YFSETQ. The CDR3 reads CASSKTTGEAGELFF. The CDR3 coding sequence is TGCGCCAGCAGCAAGACGACAGGGGAGGCCGGGGAGCTGTTTTTT. The full variable domain, its missing parts supplied by reference TRBV5-1 and TRBJ2-2, is KAGVTQTPRYLIKTRGQQVTLSCSPISGHRSVSWYQQTPGQGLQFLFEYFSETQRNKGNFPGRFSGRQFSNSRSEMNVSTLELGDSALYLCASSKTTGEAGELFFGEGSRLTVL.

The rearrangement joins TRBV5-6 to TRBJ1-1, with a possible D match to TRBD1 (6 bases). V was cut by 4 bases and J by 0 bases, with 13 bases left in between. CDR3 length: 15 amino acids. Germline V gene data show CDR1 as SGHDT and CDR2 as YYEEEE. CDR3 in amino acids: CASSTTTGMNTEAFF. The CDR3 coding sequence is TGTGCCAGCAGCACCACGACAGGAATGAACACTGAAGCTTTCTTT.